Listed below are T cell receptor beta chains from one sample, sequenced in a study of blood T cell repertoires in COVID-19. Method: immunoSEQ multiplex PCR; TCRdb's copy keeps in-frame clones and lacks some. The sample includes a few hundred thousand clones, 85% to 90% of them seen just once. What was sequenced was peripheral blood. The receptors originated from a woman aged 45 to 65 with active or convalescent COVID-19. CDR3s include the opening cysteine and the closing phenylalanine or tryptophan. Each record gives: clone size, J gene, D gene, V gene, CDR3 DNA, CDR3 protein. The D gene is left open where the match is weak. Clone size is not always given. Where it is, it says once, few, many or a class for expanded clones.

-,TRBJ1-2,-,TRBV6-2/TRBV6-3,TGTGCCAGCAGTTTAACCACAGGGTCCTATGGCTACACCTTC,CASSLTTGSYGYTF
-,TRBJ1-3,-,TRBV18,TGTGCCAGCTCACCACGGTCGCAGAGGGCCGCGGACACCATATATTTT,CASSPRSQRAADTIYF
-,TRBJ2-3,TRBD2,TRBV13,TGTGCCAGCAGCGCGTCTAGCGGAATCACAGATACGCAGTATTTT,CASSASSGITDTQYF
-,TRBJ2-3,-,TRBV11-3,TGTGCCAGCAGCCCTGGGGCTGCCACAGATACGCAGTATTTT,CASSPGAATDTQYF
-,TRBJ2-2,TRBD1,TRBV7-3,TGTGCCAGCAGCTTTACAGGGGGATACAACACCGGGGAGCTGTTTTTT,CASSFTGGYNTGELFF
-,TRBJ2-3,TRBD2,TRBV7-8,TGTGCCAGCAGGCAACCTCCGGGACTAGCAGGCTCAGATACGCAGTATTTT,CASRQPPGLAGSDTQYF
few,TRBJ2-7,TRBD1,TRBV29-1,TGCAGCGTCCTCCCGGGACAGAGCTACGAGCAGTACTTC,CSVLPGQSYEQYF
-,TRBJ2-3,-,TRBV30,TGTGCCATCCAAAGCGGAGCAGATACGCAGTATTTT,CAIQSGADTQYF
-,TRBJ2-7,TRBD2,TRBV10-3,TGTGCCATCAATCCAGCGGGAGGACGGGACGAGCAGTACTTC,CAINPAGGRDEQYF
once,TRBJ2-1,-,TRBV9,TGTGCCAGCAGCGTAGAAGGGGGGGCCTACAATGAGCAGTTCTTC,CASSVEGGAYNEQFF
-,TRBJ2-2,-,TRBV18,TGTGCCAGCTCACCCCGGGACTCGGTCGGGGAGCTGTTTTTT,CASSPRDSVGELFF
-,TRBJ2-7,-,TRBV29-1,TGCAGCGCCCGGAATACGGGGGAAAGAACCTACGAGCAGTACTTC,CSARNTGERTYEQYF
-,TRBJ1-5,-,TRBV5-3,TGTGCCAGAAGCTGGGGGGAGGGGCCGCATTTT,CARSWGEGPHF
-,TRBJ2-1,TRBD2,TRBV7-3,TGTGCCAGCGGGACTATCTACAATGAGCAGTTCTTC,CASGTIYNEQFF